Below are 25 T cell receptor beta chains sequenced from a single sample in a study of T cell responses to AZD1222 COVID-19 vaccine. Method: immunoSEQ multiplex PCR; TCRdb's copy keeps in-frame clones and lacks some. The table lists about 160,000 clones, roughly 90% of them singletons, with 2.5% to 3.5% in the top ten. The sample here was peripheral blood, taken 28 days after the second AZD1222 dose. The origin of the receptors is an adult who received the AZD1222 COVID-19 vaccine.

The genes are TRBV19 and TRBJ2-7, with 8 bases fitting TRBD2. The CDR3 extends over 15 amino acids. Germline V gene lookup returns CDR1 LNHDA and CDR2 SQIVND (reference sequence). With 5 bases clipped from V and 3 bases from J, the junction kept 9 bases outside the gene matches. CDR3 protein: CASSRRWREDYEQYF. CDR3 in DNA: TGTGCCAGTAGTCGGCGTTGGCGGGAGGACTACGAGCAGTACTTC. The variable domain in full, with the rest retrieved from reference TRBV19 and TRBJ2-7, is DGGITQSPKYLFRKEGQNVTLSCEQNLNHDAMYWYRQDPGQGLRLIYYSQIVNDFQKGDIAEGYSVSREKKESFPLTVTSAQKNPTAFYLCASSRRWREDYEQYFGPGTRLTVT.

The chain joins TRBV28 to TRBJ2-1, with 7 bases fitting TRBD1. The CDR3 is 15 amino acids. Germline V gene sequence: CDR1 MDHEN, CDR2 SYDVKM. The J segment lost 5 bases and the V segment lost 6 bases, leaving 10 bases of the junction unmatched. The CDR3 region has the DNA TGTGCCAGCAGGGAACCGGGACAGTCGGACAATGAGCAGTTCTTC. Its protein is CASREPGQSDNEQFF.

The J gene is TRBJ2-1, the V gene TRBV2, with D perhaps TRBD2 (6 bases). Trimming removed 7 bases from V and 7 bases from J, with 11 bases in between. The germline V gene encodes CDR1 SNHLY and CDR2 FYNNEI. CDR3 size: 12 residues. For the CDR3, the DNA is TGTGCCAGCACCGAGGGAGGAAATGAGCAGTTCTTC. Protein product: CASTEGGNEQFF.

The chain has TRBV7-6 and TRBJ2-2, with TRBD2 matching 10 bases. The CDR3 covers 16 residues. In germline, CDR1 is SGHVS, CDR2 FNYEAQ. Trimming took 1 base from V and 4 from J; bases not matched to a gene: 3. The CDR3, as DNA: TGTGCCAGCAGCTTAGTGACTAGCGGGTCCACCGGGGAGCTGTTTTTT. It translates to CASSLVTSGSTGELFF. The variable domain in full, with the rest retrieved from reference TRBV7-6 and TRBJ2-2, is GAGVSQSPRYKVTKRGQDVALRCDPISGHVSLYWYRQALGQGPEFLTYFNYEAQQDKSGLPNDRFSAERPEGSISTLTIQRTEQRDSAMYRCASSLVTSGSTGELFFGEGSRLTVL.

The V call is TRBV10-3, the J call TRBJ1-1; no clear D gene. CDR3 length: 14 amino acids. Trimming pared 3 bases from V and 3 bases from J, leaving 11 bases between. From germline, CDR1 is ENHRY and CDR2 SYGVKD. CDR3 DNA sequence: TGTGCCATCAGTGATTCTTACGGGGACACTGAAGCTTTCTTT. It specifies CAISDSYGDTEAFF.

CDR3 amino acids: CASSSQGALDTQYF. CDR3 nucleotide sequence: TGTGCCAGCAGTTCCCAAGGGGCTCTGGATACGCAGTATTTT. The rearrangement uses TRBV6-5 and TRBJ2-3; perhaps TRBD1 as D (5 bases). CDR3 length: 14 amino acids. CDR1 is MNHEY, CDR2 SVGAGI, per germline. V was clipped by 4 bases and J by 6 bases, with 14 bases between them.

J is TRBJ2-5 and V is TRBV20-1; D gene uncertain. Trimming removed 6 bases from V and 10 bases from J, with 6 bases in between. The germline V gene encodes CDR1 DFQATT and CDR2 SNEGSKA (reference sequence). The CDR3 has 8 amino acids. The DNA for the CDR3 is TGCAGTGCCCCGGGCCAGTACTTC. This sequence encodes CSAPGQYF.

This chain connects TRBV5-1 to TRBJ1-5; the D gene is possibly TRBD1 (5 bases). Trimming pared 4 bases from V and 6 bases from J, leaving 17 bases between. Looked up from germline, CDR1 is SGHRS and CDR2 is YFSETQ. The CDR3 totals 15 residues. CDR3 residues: CASSLGTDESQPQHF. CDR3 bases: TGCGCCAGCAGCCTCGGGACCGATGAGAGTCAGCCCCAGCATTTT. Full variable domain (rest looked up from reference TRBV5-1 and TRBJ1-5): KAGVTQTPRYLIKTRGQQVTLSCSPISGHRSVSWYQQTPGQGLQFLFEYFSETQRNKGNFPGRFSGRQFSNSRSEMNVSTLELGDSALYLCASSLGTDESQPQHFGDGTRLSIL.

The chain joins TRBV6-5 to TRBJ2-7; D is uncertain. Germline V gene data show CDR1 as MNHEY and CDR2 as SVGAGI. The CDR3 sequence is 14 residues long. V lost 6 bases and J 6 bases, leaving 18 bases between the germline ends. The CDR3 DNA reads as TGTGCCAGCAGGTCCGTGGCTAGGTCGGGCGAGCAGTACTTC. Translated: CASRSVARSGEQYF.

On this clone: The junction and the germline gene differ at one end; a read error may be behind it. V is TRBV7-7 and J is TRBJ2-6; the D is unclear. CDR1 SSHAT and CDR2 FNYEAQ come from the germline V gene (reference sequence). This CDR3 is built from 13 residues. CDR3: CASSPAGANVLTF. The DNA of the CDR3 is TGTGCTAGCAGCCCGGCTGGGGCCAACGTCCTGACTTTC.

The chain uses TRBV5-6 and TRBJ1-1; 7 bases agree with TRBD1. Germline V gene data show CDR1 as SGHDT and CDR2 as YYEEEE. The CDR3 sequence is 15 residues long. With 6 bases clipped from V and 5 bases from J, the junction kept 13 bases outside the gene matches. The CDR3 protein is CASNPTGTEGTEAFF. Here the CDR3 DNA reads TGTGCCAGCAACCCGACAGGGACCGAGGGAACTGAAGCTTTCTTT. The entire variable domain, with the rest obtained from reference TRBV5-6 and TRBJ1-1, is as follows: DAGVTQSPTHLIKTRGQQVTLRCSPKSGHDTVSWYQQALGQGPQFIFQYYEEEERQRGNFPDRFSGHQFPNYSSELNVNALLLGDSALYLCASNPTGTEGTEAFFGQGTRLTVV.

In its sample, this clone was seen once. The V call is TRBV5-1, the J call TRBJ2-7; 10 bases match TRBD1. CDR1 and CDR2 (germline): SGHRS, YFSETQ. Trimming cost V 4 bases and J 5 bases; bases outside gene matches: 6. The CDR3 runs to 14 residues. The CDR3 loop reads CASSLGTGVDEQYF. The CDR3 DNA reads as TGCGCCAGCAGCCTAGGGACAGGGGTTGACGAGCAGTACTTC. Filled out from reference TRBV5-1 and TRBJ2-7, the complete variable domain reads KAGVTQTPRYLIKTRGQQVTLSCSPISGHRSVSWYQQTPGQGLQFLFEYFSETQRNKGNFPGRFSGRQFSNSRSEMNVSTLELGDSALYLCASSLGTGVDEQYFGPGTRLTVT.

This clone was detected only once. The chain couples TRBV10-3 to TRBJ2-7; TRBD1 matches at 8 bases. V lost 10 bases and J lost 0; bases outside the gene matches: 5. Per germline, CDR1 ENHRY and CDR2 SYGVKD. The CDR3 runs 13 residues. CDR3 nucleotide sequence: TGTGCCACCACGGGACAGGTCTCCTACGAGCAGTACTTC. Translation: CATTGQVSYEQYF.

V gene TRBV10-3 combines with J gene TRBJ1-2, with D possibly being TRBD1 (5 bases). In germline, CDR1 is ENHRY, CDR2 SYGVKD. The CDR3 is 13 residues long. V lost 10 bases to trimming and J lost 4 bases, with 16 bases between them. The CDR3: CATVGTGAYGYTF. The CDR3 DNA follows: TGTGCCACCGTAGGGACCGGGGCCTATGGCTACACCTTC.

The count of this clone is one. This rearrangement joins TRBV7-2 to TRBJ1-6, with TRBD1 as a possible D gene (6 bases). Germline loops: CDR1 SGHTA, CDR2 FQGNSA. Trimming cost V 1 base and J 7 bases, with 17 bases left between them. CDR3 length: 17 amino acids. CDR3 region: CASSLGGGGWRNSPLHF. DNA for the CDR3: TGTGCCAGCAGCTTAGGAGGGGGGGGCTGGAGGAATTCACCCCTCCACTTT.

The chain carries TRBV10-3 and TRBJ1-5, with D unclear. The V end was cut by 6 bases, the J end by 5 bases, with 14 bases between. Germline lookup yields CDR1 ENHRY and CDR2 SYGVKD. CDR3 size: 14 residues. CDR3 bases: TGTGCCATCAGCCAATCCCTCCGGGATCAGCCCCAGCATTTT. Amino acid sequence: CAISQSLRDQPQHF.

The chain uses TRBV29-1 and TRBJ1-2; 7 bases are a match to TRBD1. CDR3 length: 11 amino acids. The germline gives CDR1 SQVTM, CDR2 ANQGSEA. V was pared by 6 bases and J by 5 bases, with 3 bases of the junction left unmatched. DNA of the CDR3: TGCAGCGTAACAGGGGTATATGGCTACACCTTC. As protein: CSVTGVYGYTF.

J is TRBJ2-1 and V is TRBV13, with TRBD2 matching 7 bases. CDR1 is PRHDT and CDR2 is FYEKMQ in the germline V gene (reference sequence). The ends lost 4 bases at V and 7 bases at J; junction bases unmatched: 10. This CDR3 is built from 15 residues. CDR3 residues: CASSSVGGGSNEQFF. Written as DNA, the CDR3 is TGTGCCAGCAGCTCGGTAGGCGGGGGTAGTAATGAGCAGTTCTTC.

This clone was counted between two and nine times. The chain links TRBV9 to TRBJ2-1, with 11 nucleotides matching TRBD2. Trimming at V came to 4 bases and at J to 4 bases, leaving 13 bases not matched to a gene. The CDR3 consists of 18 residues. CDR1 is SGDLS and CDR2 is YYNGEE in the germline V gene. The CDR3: CASSFLATSGTPYNEQFF. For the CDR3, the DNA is TGTGCCAGCAGCTTCCTGGCGACTAGCGGGACCCCTTACAATGAGCAGTTCTTC.

The CDR3 region has the DNA TGCAGCGTTGAAGACCGAGGACGGAGCTTGGGGGGTGAAGCTTTCTTT. This encodes CSVEDRGRSLGGEAFF. The chain couples TRBV29-1 to TRBJ1-1; a possible D gene is TRBD1 (5 bases). There are 16 residues in the CDR3. Deletions cut 0 bases from V and 7 bases from J, with 21 bases between. From germline, CDR1 is SQVTM and CDR2 ANQGSEA.

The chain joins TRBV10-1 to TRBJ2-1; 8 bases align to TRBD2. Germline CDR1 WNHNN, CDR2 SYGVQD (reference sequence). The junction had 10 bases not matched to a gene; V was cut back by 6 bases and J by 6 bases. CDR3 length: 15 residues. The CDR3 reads CASSESGSVGNEQFF. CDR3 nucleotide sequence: TGCGCCAGCAGCGAAAGCGGGAGCGTGGGCAATGAGCAGTTCTTC.

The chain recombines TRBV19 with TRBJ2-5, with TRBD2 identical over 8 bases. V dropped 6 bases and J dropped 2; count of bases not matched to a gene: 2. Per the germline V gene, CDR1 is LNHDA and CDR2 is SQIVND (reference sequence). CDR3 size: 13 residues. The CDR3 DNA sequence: TGTGCCAGTAGCGGGACTAGACAAGAGACCCAGTACTTC. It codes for CASSGTRQETQYF. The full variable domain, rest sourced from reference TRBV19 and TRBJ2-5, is DGGITQSPKYLFRKEGQNVTLSCEQNLNHDAMYWYRQDPGQGLRLIYYSQIVNDFQKGDIAEGYSVSREKKESFPLTVTSAQKNPTAFYLCASSGTRQETQYFGPGTRLLVL.

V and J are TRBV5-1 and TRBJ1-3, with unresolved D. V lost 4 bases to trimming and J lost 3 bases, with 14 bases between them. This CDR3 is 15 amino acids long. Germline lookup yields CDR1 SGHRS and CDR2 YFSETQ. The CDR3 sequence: CASSGMGGSGNTIYF. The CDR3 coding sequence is TGCGCCAGCAGCGGGATGGGAGGGAGTGGAAACACCATATATTTT. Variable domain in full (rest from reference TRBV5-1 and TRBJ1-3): KAGVTQTPRYLIKTRGQQVTLSCSPISGHRSVSWYQQTPGQGLQFLFEYFSETQRNKGNFPGRFSGRQFSNSRSEMNVSTLELGDSALYLCASSGMGGSGNTIYFGEGSWLTVV.

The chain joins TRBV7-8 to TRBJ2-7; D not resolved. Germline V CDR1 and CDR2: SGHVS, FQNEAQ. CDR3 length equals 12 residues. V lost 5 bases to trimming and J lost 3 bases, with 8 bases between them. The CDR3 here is CASSRSNYEQYF. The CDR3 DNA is TGTGCCAGCAGCCGATCCAACTACGAGCAGTACTTC.

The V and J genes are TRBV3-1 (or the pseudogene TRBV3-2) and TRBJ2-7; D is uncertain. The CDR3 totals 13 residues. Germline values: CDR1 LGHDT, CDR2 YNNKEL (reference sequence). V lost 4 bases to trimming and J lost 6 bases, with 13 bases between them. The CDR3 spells CASSLRRIGEQYF. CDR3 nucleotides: TGTGCCAGCAGCCTCAGAAGGATTGGCGAGCAGTACTTC.